Following are 11 T cell receptor beta chains from one sample sequenced in a study of control samples from healthy donors and cancer patients. Produced via immunoSEQ multiplex PCR; TCRdb's table is partial and in-frame only. Among around 190,000 clones, about 92% were seen once, and the ten largest hold around 1.4%. The sample consisted of blood. These receptors all stem from a man aged 30 to 39 in good health.

The CDR3 bases are TGTGCCAGCAGCCCCCCGGATAGCGGCCGCACAGATACGCAGTATTTT. Protein product: CASSPPDSGRTDTQYF. The V call is TRBV5-4, the J call TRBJ2-3, with a tentative D call TRBD2 (6 bases). This CDR3 is built from 16 residues. The V end was cut by 4 bases, the J end by 1 base, with 16 bases between. Germline V gene lookup returns CDR1 SGHNT and CDR2 YYREEE (reference sequence).

The V call is TRBV29-1, the J call TRBJ2-1, with D perhaps TRBD1 (5 bases). The CDR3 extends over 14 amino acids. The V end lost 7 bases, the J end lost 0 bases, and 13 bases lay between the germline ends. Germline values: CDR1 SQVTM, CDR2 ANQGSEA. The CDR3 nucleotides are TGCAGCGCCGAGAGAAGGGGCTCCTACAATGAGCAGTTCTTC. It yields the protein CSAERRGSYNEQFF.

The chain recombines TRBV4-2 with TRBJ1-5; D not resolved. The CDR3 loop spans 14 amino acids. Germline CDR1 reads LGHNA; CDR2 reads YNFKEQ. The germline V and J ends were trimmed by 0 bases and 4 bases, with 7 bases remaining between them. DNA of the CDR3: TGTGCCAGCAGCCAAGACGGGGTAAATCAGCCCCAGCATTTT. Its translation is CASSQDGVNQPQHF.

J is TRBJ2-2 and V is TRBV24-1, with 8 nucleotides matching TRBD2. CDR1 and CDR2 from the germline V gene are KGHDR and SFDVKD. V lost 4 bases to trimming and J lost 7 bases; unmatched junction nucleotides: 7. This CDR3 comprises 15 residues. The CDR3 spells CATSDAGGAGGELFF. In DNA, the CDR3 is TGTGCCACCAGTGACGCCGGGGGGGCAGGCGGGGAGCTGTTTTTT.

The rearrangement joins TRBV7-2 to TRBJ2-3; D ambiguous. Between the trimmed V and J ends, which lost 3 bases and 2 bases, there was a span of 3 bases. CDR1 is SGHTA and CDR2 is FQGNSA in the germline V gene. The CDR3 is 12 amino acids. CDR3 region: CASSLSTDTQYF. The CDR3 DNA reads as TGTGCCAGCAGCTTGTCCACAGATACGCAGTATTTT.

The V gene is TRBV7-2, the J gene TRBJ2-1; TRBD2 matches 8 bases. The CDR3 covers 18 residues. Per the germline V gene, CDR1 is SGHTA and CDR2 is FQGNSA. V lost 5 bases to trimming and J lost 6 bases; unmatched junction nucleotides: 18. This CDR3 reads CASSPRVASSGLGNEQFF. The CDR3 bases are TGTGCCAGCAGCCCCAGGGTGGCCTCTAGCGGGCTGGGCAATGAGCAGTTCTTC.

This chain joins TRBV7-2 and TRBJ1-5; 7 nucleotides align to TRBD1. Germline V lookup: CDR1 SGHTA, CDR2 FQGNSA. This CDR3 is built from 13 residues. V was pared by 5 bases and J by 6 bases, with 4 bases of the junction left unmatched. For the CDR3, the DNA is TGTGCCAGCAGCCTTGACAGGGTTCAGCCCCAGCATTTT. Its translation is CASSLDRVQPQHF. The whole variable domain, filled in from reference TRBV7-2 and TRBJ1-5, reads GAGVSQSPSNKVTEKGKDVELRCDPISGHTALYWYRQSLGQGLEFLIYFQGNSAPDKSGLPSDRFSAERTGGSVSTLTIQRTQQEDSAVYLCASSLDRVQPQHFGDGTRLSIL.

The chain uses TRBV19 and TRBJ2-7, with a weak D call TRBD2 (7 bases). In germline, CDR1 is LNHDA, CDR2 SQIVND (reference sequence). With 5 bases removed from V and 2 bases from J, the gap between germline ends came to 10 bases. CDR3 length equals 13 residues. The CDR3 bases are TGTGCCAGTAGTGGGGGGGGCGCCTACGAGCAGTACTTC. This sequence encodes CASSGGGAYEQYF.

This sequence joins TRBV6-5 and TRBJ2-7, with D possibly TRBD1 on 6 matching bases. The V gene lost 0 bases and the J gene lost 4 bases, with 16 bases spanning the gap. Germline CDR1 reads MNHEY; CDR2 reads SVGAGI. The CDR3 totals 16 residues. This chain's CDR3 is CASSYSGGKLPYEQYF. The CDR3 coding sequence is TGTGCCAGCAGTTACTCAGGGGGAAAACTGCCTTACGAGCAGTACTTC.

V is TRBV12-3 or TRBV12-4 and J is TRBJ2-5; 8 bases match TRBD1. V dropped 4 bases and J dropped 3; count of bases not matched to a gene: 1. The CDR3 is made up of 13 amino acids. In DNA, the CDR3 is TGTGCCAGCAGTTCGGACAGGGAAGAGACCCAGTACTTC. It specifies CASSSDREETQYF.

V is TRBV7-9 and J is TRBJ1-4; D possibly corresponds to TRBD1 (5 bases). V lost 9 bases and J lost 8, with 19 bases in between. The CDR3 totals 14 residues. CDR1 is SEHNR and CDR2 is FQNEAQ in the germline V gene (reference sequence). The chain's CDR3 is CASQTGALEEKLFF. CDR3 DNA: TGTGCCAGTCAGACCGGGGCTCTGGAAGAAAAACTGTTTTTT.